These 22 T cell receptor beta chains were sequenced from one sample in a study of cytomegalovirus exposure and HLA in healthy donors. The study ran its PCR with 60 Vbeta and 13 Jbeta primers. Produced via immunoSEQ multiplex PCR; TCRdb's table is partial and in-frame only. The table lists about 130,000 clones, about 80% of them singletons. Material for sequencing was PBMCs. These receptors all come from a girl aged 2-10 years in good health and CMV-seronegative.

The chain employs TRBV19 and TRBJ1-5; 9 nucleotides line up with TRBD1. The CDR3 extends over 16 amino acids. The germline V gene encodes CDR1 LNHDA and CDR2 SQIVND (reference sequence). The J segment lost 4 bases and the V segment lost 9 bases, leaving 13 bases of the junction unmatched. The DNA of the CDR3 is TGTGCCAGCCGACGCCAGGACAGGGGAGGGAATCAGCCCCAGCATTTT. Protein: CASRRQDRGGNQPQHF.

This rearrangement joins TRBV5-1 to TRBJ2-7; D call uncertain. V lost 1 base to trimming and J lost 6 bases, with 5 bases between them. CDR1 and CDR2 from the germline V gene are SGHRS and YFSETQ. The CDR3 runs 11 residues. The CDR3 spells CASSLLSEQYF. The CDR3 DNA sequence: TGCGCCAGCAGCTTGCTTAGCGAGCAGTACTTC.

This rearrangement joins TRBV19 to TRBJ1-4; 10 bases match TRBD1. After removal of 7 bases from V and 10 bases from J, the junction contained 15 bases not matched to a gene. CDR3 length equals 16 residues. Germline V lookup: CDR1 LNHDA, CDR2 SQIVND (reference sequence). The CDR3 DNA is TGTGCCAGTAATTATCTTACCGGGACAGGGGATGGAAAACTGTTTTTT. Amino acid sequence: CASNYLTGTGDGKLFF.

This clone was counted between two and nine times. The V gene is TRBV5-1, the J gene TRBJ2-6; maybe TRBD1 (5 bases). The ends were cut back, 0 bases at V and 2 bases at J, with 15 bases in the middle. The germline gives CDR1 SGHRS, CDR2 YFSETQ. The CDR3 runs to 18 residues. For the CDR3, the DNA is TGCGCCAGCAGCTTGGATGACAGCTTATCGACTGGGGCCAACGTCCTGACTTTC. As protein: CASSLDDSLSTGANVLTF.

The rearrangement links TRBV7-2 to TRBJ2-3, with TRBD2 as a possible D gene (6 bases). V gave up 5 bases and J gave up 4 bases, with 16 bases separating them. The V gene's germline CDR1 is SGHTA and CDR2 FQGNSA. CDR3 length equals 15 residues. CDR3 sequence (DNA): TGTGCCAGCAGCCCCTCTCTAGCGTCGGCAGATACGCAGTATTTT. This codes for CASSPSLASADTQYF.

The chain combines TRBV15 with TRBJ1-2; unclear D gene. This CDR3 is 14 amino acids long. Trimming cost V 0 bases and J 5 bases, with 10 bases left between them. Per germline, CDR1 LNHNV and CDR2 YYDKDF (reference sequence). The CDR3 sequence: CATSRDVGRYGYTF. CDR3 nucleotide sequence: TGTGCCACCAGCAGAGATGTTGGCAGGTATGGCTACACCTTC.

This chain links TRBV6-5 with TRBJ2-7, with 7 bases fitting TRBD1. The CDR3 spans 16 residues. V lost 4 bases and J lost 3; bases outside the gene matches: 12. Germline V gene data show CDR1 as MNHEY and CDR2 as SVGAGI. The CDR3 region has the DNA TGTGCCAGCAGTTTAATCGGGACAGCCACTTACTACGAGCAGTACTTC. This translates into CASSLIGTATYYEQYF.

This CDR3 reads CASKAGNTEAFF. DNA of the CDR3: TGTGCCAGCAAGGCAGGGAACACTGAAGCTTTCTTT. This sequence joins TRBV6-5 and TRBJ1-1; D unclear. Germline loops: CDR1 MNHEY, CDR2 SVGAGI. The V gene lost 7 bases and the J gene lost 1 base, with 7 bases spanning the gap. The CDR3 loop spans 12 amino acids.

This clone was seen just once. The chain is built from TRBV19 and TRBJ1-4; perhaps TRBD1 as D (5 bases). The CDR3 is 12 amino acids. The germline V gene has CDR1 LNHDA and CDR2 SQIVND (reference sequence). V lost 6 bases to trimming and J lost 7 bases, with 9 bases between them. CDR3 region: CASRQESEKLFF. In DNA form, the CDR3 reads TGTGCCAGTAGACAGGAGAGTGAAAAACTGTTTTTT.

The chain couples TRBV25-1 to TRBJ2-1; 8 bases map to TRBD1. Germline V CDR1 and CDR2: MGHDK, SYGVNS. The CDR3 runs 17 residues. V shed 4 bases and J 4 bases; nucleotides not matched to a gene: 12. The CDR3 is CASSVTPGQGSYNEQFF. The CDR3 region has the DNA TGTGCCAGCAGTGTAACCCCCGGACAGGGCAGTTACAATGAGCAGTTCTTC.

The chain combines TRBV5-8 with TRBJ1-4; D is perhaps TRBD1 (5 bases). V was clipped by 2 bases and J by 0 bases, with 11 bases between them. CDR1 SGHTS and CDR2 YDEGEE come from the germline V gene. CDR3 length equals 16 residues. The DNA of the CDR3 is TGTGCCAGCAGCTTCGGGGGTGGGCCAACTAATGAAAAACTGTTTTTT. It is translated as CASSFGGGPTNEKLFF.

DNA of the CDR3: TGTGCCAGCAGCTTGGCGGGACTAAACACCGGGGAGCTGTTTTTT. Residues: CASSLAGLNTGELFF. This chain joins TRBV5-6 and TRBJ2-2, with 7 bases aligning to TRBD2. The V gene end was trimmed by 0 bases and the J gene end by 2 bases; junction bases not matched to a gene: 1. The V gene's germline CDR1 is SGHDT and CDR2 YYEEEE. CDR3 length: 15 residues.

This clone has just one count. The chain couples TRBV4-3 to TRBJ1-5; D not resolved. V lost 2 bases and J 5 bases, leaving 7 bases between the germline ends. This CDR3 contains 13 residues. Per germline, CDR1 LGHNA and CDR2 YSLEER. Written as DNA, the CDR3 is TGCGCCAGCAGCCAAAGAGGTGATCAGCCCCAGCATTTT. Its protein product is CASSQRGDQPQHF.

In its sample, this clone was seen a few times. This chain uses TRBV6-1 with TRBJ2-7, with a tentative D call TRBD2 (5 bases). V was trimmed by 1 base and J by 3 bases, leaving 10 bases between them. Germline V CDR1 and CDR2: MNHNS, SASEGT. The CDR3 has 14 residues. The CDR3 sequence: CASSEGGERYEQYF. In nucleotides, the CDR3 is TGTGCCAGCAGTGAAGGTGGGGAGCGCTACGAGCAGTACTTC.

A word on this clone: Compared with germline, one end of the junction differs, possibly owing to a read error. The rearrangement links TRBV7-2 to TRBJ2-3; 10 bases are a match to TRBD2. CDR1 and CDR2 from the germline V gene are SGHTA and FQGNSA. This CDR3 has 16 amino acids. This chain's CDR3 is CASTLNPGLASDTQYF. The CDR3 nucleotides read TGTGCCAGCACCTTAAACCCGGGACTAGCGTCTGATACGCAGTATTTT. The full variable domain, with the rest looked up from reference TRBV7-2 and TRBJ2-3, is GAGVSQSPSNKVTEKGKDVELRCDPISGHTALYWYRQSLGQGLEFLIYFQGNSAPDKSGLPSDRFSAERTGGSVSTLTIQRTQQEDSAVYLCASTLNPGLASDTQYFGPGTRLTVL.

The rearrangement joins TRBV5-4 to TRBJ1-1; 9 bases agree with TRBD1. Trimming cost V 6 bases and J 2 bases; bases outside gene matches: 5. The CDR3 consists of 14 residues. Germline CDR1 is SGHNT and CDR2 is YYREEE (reference sequence). The CDR3 sequence is CASTYRGQNTEAFF. CDR3 sequence (DNA): TGTGCCAGCACCTACAGGGGGCAAAACACTGAAGCTTTCTTT.

The J gene is TRBJ2-5, the V gene TRBV27; 8 bases align to TRBD1. From germline, CDR1 is MNHEY and CDR2 SMNVEV (reference sequence). J was trimmed by 5 bases and V by 8 bases; bases with no gene match: 10. This CDR3 contains 14 residues. The CDR3 coding sequence is TGTGCCAGCCAGGGGGCCGGGTCGTCGGAGACCCAGTACTTC. Its translation is CASQGAGSSETQYF.

To note about this clone: Germline is not matched at one junction end, which may reflect a read error. Other DNA sequences in this specimen translate into the identical CDR3. This chain connects TRBV30 to TRBJ1-6; 7 nucleotides align to TRBD1. CDR3 length equals 17 residues. CDR1 GTSNPN and CDR2 SVGIG come from the germline V gene (reference sequence). The CDR3 loop is CAWIMTGPSSYNSPLHF. The CDR3 DNA is TGTGCCTGGATTATGACAGGGCCGAGCTCCTATAATTCCCCCCTCCACTTT. The whole variable domain, filled in from reference TRBV30 and TRBJ1-6, reads SQTIHQWPATLVQPVGSPLSLECTVEGTSNPNLYWYRQAAGRGLQLLFYSVGIGQISSEVPQNLSASRPQDRQFILSSKKLLLSDSGFYLCAWIMTGPSSYNSPLHFGNGTRLTVT.

A remark on this clone: Sequence at one end of the junction differs from germline and may be a read error. Other DNA variants within this sample encode the same CDR3. The CDR3 coding sequence is TGTGCCAGCAGGAGGACAAGCTATAATTCCCCCCTCCACTTT. It yields the protein CASRRTSYNSPLHF. The J gene is TRBJ1-6, the V gene TRBV6-5; perhaps TRBD1 as D (5 bases). Germline CDR1 is MNHEY and CDR2 is SVGAGI. This CDR3 is built from 14 residues.

The V and J genes are TRBV2 and TRBJ2-2; D gene uncertain. CDR1 is SNHLY and CDR2 is FYNNEI in the germline V gene. Trimming took 3 bases from V and 2 from J, leaving 4 bases between them. The CDR3 covers 13 residues. The CDR3 DNA reads as TGTGCCAGCAGTGATTATAACACCGGGGAGCTGTTTTTT. Translated: CASSDYNTGELFF. The whole variable domain, filled in from reference TRBV2 and TRBJ2-2, reads EPEVTQTPSHQVTQMGQEVILRCVPISNHLYFYWYRQILGQKVEFLVSFYNNEISEKSEIFDDQFSVERPDGSNFTLKIRSTKLEDSAMYFCASSDYNTGELFFGEGSRLTVL.

The V gene is TRBV10-1, the J gene TRBJ1-4; tentative D call: TRBD1 (5 bases). Looked up from germline, CDR1 is WNHNN and CDR2 is SYGVQD (reference sequence). The V gene lost 4 bases and the J gene lost 8 bases, with 14 bases spanning the gap. The CDR3 is 14 amino acids. CDR3 in amino acids: CASSVGRTSEKLFF. The CDR3 nucleotides read TGCGCCAGCAGTGTAGGTCGGACAAGCGAAAAACTGTTTTTT.

This chain uses TRBV5-1 with TRBJ2-1; D might be TRBD2 (6 bases). Germline CDR1 SGHRS, CDR2 YFSETQ. The CDR3 is made up of 17 amino acids. V lost 0 bases to trimming and J lost 4 bases, with 17 bases between them. The CDR3: CASSLGSGDPGYNEQFF. The CDR3 DNA is TGCGCCAGCAGCTTGGGCTCGGGGGACCCGGGATACAATGAGCAGTTCTTC.